These 27 T cell receptor beta chains share one sample of origin, sequenced in a study of a mutant IDH1 vaccine in newly diagnosed glioma. Antigen specificity for these receptors is unknown. Documented time point: week 11, during vaccination. Every vaccine dose comprised 300 ug of mutant IDH1 20-mer peptide plus topical imiquimod. The data were produced by immunoSEQ multiplex PCR, yet TCRdb's version contains in-frame clones alone and is incomplete. The sample comprises tens of thousands of clones, approximately 80% of which are singletons, and about 6% rests with the top ten. Sequencing used PBMCs, obtained from a glioma patient whose treatment included an IDH1 peptide vaccine. The receptors originated from a man aged 45 to 65 with glioma.

The chain joins TRBV15 to TRBJ2-7, with D perhaps being TRBD1 or TRBD2 (5 bases each). In germline, CDR1 is LNHNV, CDR2 YYDKDF (reference sequence). The CDR3 spans 14 residues. The V end was cut by 1 base, the J end by 0 bases, with 7 bases between. The CDR3 DNA follows: TGTGCCACCAGCAGAGGAGGGGACTCCTACGAGCAGTACTTC. Translation: CATSRGGDSYEQYF. The variable domain in full, completed from reference TRBV15 and TRBJ2-7, reads DAMVIQNPRYQVTQFGKPVTLSCSQTLNHNVMYWYQQKSSQAPKLLFHYYDKDFNNEADTPDNFQSRRPNTSFCFLDIRSPGLGDTAMYLCATSRGGDSYEQYFGPGTRLTVT.

The chain links TRBV21-1 to TRBJ2-3. TRBV21-1 counts as a pseudogene. There are 18 residues in the CDR3. The CDR3 sequence is CASSRPDIRPLSTDTQYF. In DNA, the CDR3 is TGTGCCAGCAGCAGGCCGGATATTAGACCGCTGAGCACAGATACGCAGTATTTT.

The rearrangement links TRBV11-2 to TRBJ2-5; the D gene is possibly TRBD1 (6 bases). The CDR3 extends over 16 amino acids. Germline V gene sequence: CDR1 SGHAT, CDR2 FQNNGV. V lost 0 bases, J lost 5 bases, and 16 bases lay in between. The CDR3 DNA is TGTGCCAGCAGCTTAGATTGGGCAGGGGTTGGGGAGACCCAGTACTTC. This translates into CASSLDWAGVGETQYF.

The chain has TRBV7-2 and TRBJ1-1, with D possibly matching TRBD1 (6 bases). CDR3 length equals 11 residues. Germline V gene data show CDR1 as SGHTA and CDR2 as FQGNSA. The ends were cut back, 5 bases at V and 10 bases at J, with 11 bases in the middle. The CDR3: CASSPGVGAFF. The CDR3 DNA sequence: TGTGCCAGCAGCCCAGGGGTAGGAGCTTTCTTT.

The J gene is TRBJ2-7, the V gene TRBV5-4; the D gene is possibly TRBD1 (5 bases). The CDR3 runs 14 residues. CDR1 is SGHNT and CDR2 is YYREEE in the germline V gene (reference sequence). Trimming removed 0 bases at V and 5 bases at J, with 12 bases between. DNA for the CDR3: TGTGCCAGCAGCTTGGACCAGGGTACCCACGAGCAGTACTTC. It translates to CASSLDQGTHEQYF.

This chain links TRBV5-4 with TRBJ2-2, with TRBD2 matching 9 bases. The V gene end was trimmed by 3 bases and the J gene end by 7 bases; junction bases not matched to a gene: 7. CDR1 is SGHNT, CDR2 YYREEE, per germline (reference sequence). The CDR3 extends over 15 amino acids. CDR3 in DNA: TGTGCCAGCAGCTCGCGGGAGGGCCTAAGCGGGGAGCTGTTTTTT. Its translation: CASSSREGLSGELFF.

This clone was seen a single time. The rearrangement links TRBV28 to TRBJ1-2, with no clear D. V gave up 5 bases and J gave up 0 bases, with 10 bases separating them. Germline V gene data show CDR1 as MDHEN and CDR2 as SYDVKM. This CDR3 spans 14 amino acids. DNA for the CDR3: TGTGCCAGCAGTCCCCCCCGGACTAACTATGGCTACACCTTC. Its protein is CASSPPRTNYGYTF.

This clone has only one observation. The J gene is TRBJ2-1, the V gene TRBV30, with D possibly matching TRBD2 (7 bases). Trimming stripped 0 bases from V and 8 bases from J, with 20 bases between. The CDR3 has 16 amino acids. In germline, CDR1 is GTSNPN, CDR2 SVGIG (reference sequence). CDR3 sequence reads: CAWSVLSGGSGDEQFF. In DNA, the CDR3 is TGTGCCTGGAGTGTACTGTCGGGGGGCTCTGGGGATGAGCAGTTCTTC.

This clone was observed a single time. The genes are TRBV6-4 and TRBJ2-1, with TRBD2 matching over 11 bases. V lost 4 bases and J lost 7; bases outside the gene matches: 9. The germline V gene has CDR1 MRHNA and CDR2 SNTAGT. The CDR3 totals 16 residues. CDR3 amino acids: CASSGIAGGLENEQFF. The CDR3, as DNA: TGTGCCAGCAGTGGTATAGCGGGAGGGCTAGAGAATGAGCAGTTCTTC.

V and J are TRBV4-2 and TRBJ2-7, with 10 bases aligning to TRBD2. CDR3 size: 16 residues. V dropped 0 bases and J dropped 5; count of bases not matched to a gene: 7. CDR1 is LGHNA and CDR2 is YNFKEQ in the germline V gene. The CDR3 DNA sequence: TGTGCCAGCAGCCAAGATTTGAGCGGGAGGGCCAACGAGCAGTACTTC. Amino acids: CASSQDLSGRANEQYF.

This clone came up a few times. The chain employs TRBV28 and TRBJ1-1; possibly TRBD1 for D (5 bases). Germline-derived CDR1 and CDR2 are MDHEN and SYDVKM. This CDR3 is built from 11 residues. The V and J ends lost 5 bases and 7 bases respectively, with 8 bases between them. CDR3 sequence: CASSVRDEAFF. DNA for the CDR3: TGTGCCAGCAGTGTCAGGGATGAAGCTTTCTTT. The full variable domain, with the rest looked up from reference TRBV28 and TRBJ1-1, is DVKVTQSSRYLVKRTGEKVFLECVQDMDHENMFWYRQDPGLGLRLIYFSYDVKMKEKGDIPEGYSVSREKKERFSLILESASTNQTSMYLCASSVRDEAFFGQGTRLTVV.

The chain combines TRBV7-8 with TRBJ1-1; D is possibly TRBD1 (5 bases). Germline values: CDR1 SGHVS, CDR2 FQNEAQ. The germline V and J ends were trimmed by 6 bases and 1 base, with 18 bases remaining between them. The CDR3 is made up of 16 amino acids. For the CDR3, the DNA is TGTGCCAGCAGTTCTGCGGGAAGGGGCCCGAACACTGAAGCTTTCTTT. Protein product: CASSSAGRGPNTEAFF.

The chain has TRBV2 and TRBJ1-2; D is ambiguous. V lost 6 bases and J lost 7, with 9 bases in between. Germline values: CDR1 SNHLY, CDR2 FYNNEI. CDR3 length: 11 amino acids. CDR3 residues: CASSEMGGYTF. Here the CDR3 DNA reads TGTGCCAGCAGCGAAATGGGTGGCTACACCTTC.

V gene TRBV11-2 combines with J gene TRBJ2-1; 8 bases map to TRBD2. V lost 3 bases, J lost 8 bases, and 9 bases stayed unmatched. CDR1 is SGHAT and CDR2 is FQNNGV in the germline V gene. This CDR3 contains 15 residues. The CDR3 nucleotides are TGTGCCAGCAGCTTCCCACTAGCGGTTAGGGATGAGCAGTTCTTC. It codes for CASSFPLAVRDEQFF.

This rearrangement joins TRBV7-2 to TRBJ2-7, with 8 bases that match TRBD2. V dropped 7 bases and J dropped 4; count of bases not matched to a gene: 6. This CDR3 has 13 residues. CDR1 is SGHTA, CDR2 FQGNSA, per germline. The CDR3 nucleotides are TGTGCCAGCAAACGGGGGGGTGTGTACGAGCAGTACTTC. It encodes CASKRGGVYEQYF.

This clone was recorded a few times. The genes are TRBV2 and TRBJ1-5; possibly TRBD1 for D (5 bases). V was cut by 2 bases and J by 0 bases, with 8 bases left in between. The CDR3 runs to 15 residues. CDR1 is SNHLY and CDR2 is FYNNEI in the germline V gene. The CDR3 DNA reads TGTGCCAGCAGTGAACAGGGCTCTAGCAATCAGCCCCAGCATTTT. Its protein product is CASSEQGSSNQPQHF.

This chain connects TRBV7-9 to TRBJ2-7; D is possibly TRBD1 or TRBD2 (5 bases each). Germline lookup yields CDR1 SEHNR and CDR2 FQNEAQ (reference sequence). The V and J ends lost 1 base and 4 bases respectively, with 14 bases between them. CDR3 length: 15 amino acids. CDR3 sequence reads: CASSLDTGGMYEQYF. Written as DNA, the CDR3 is TGTGCCAGCAGCTTAGATACAGGAGGAATGTACGAGCAGTACTTC.

CDR3: CASTEGLGAKNIQYF. Written as DNA, the CDR3 is TGTGCCTCTACCGAGGGACTTGGAGCCAAAAACATTCAGTACTTC. The J gene is TRBJ2-4, the V gene TRBV2; maybe TRBD2 (6 bases). Germline-derived CDR1 and CDR2 are SNHLY and FYNNEI. The CDR3 spans 15 residues. The germline V and J ends were trimmed by 11 bases and 0 bases, with 17 bases remaining between them.

This clone was observed a handful of times. The rearrangement links TRBV5-1 to TRBJ2-6; D call uncertain. Trimming took off 4 bases at V and 4 bases at J, with 15 bases between the two ends. The CDR3 runs 16 residues. CDR1 is SGHRS and CDR2 is YFSETQ in the germline V gene. The CDR3 is CASSQGQVSGANVLTF. The CDR3 region has the DNA TGCGCCAGCAGCCAAGGCCAGGTATCAGGGGCCAACGTCCTGACTTTC.

The V and J genes are TRBV2 and TRBJ2-3, with D possibly being TRBD1 or TRBD2 (5 bases each). CDR1 and CDR2 from the germline V gene are SNHLY and FYNNEI. The V gene lost 7 bases and the J gene lost 10 bases, with 12 bases spanning the gap. The length of the CDR3 is 11 residues. CDR3 residues: CASTRDLAQYF. The CDR3 DNA sequence: TGTGCCAGCACTCGGGACCTGGCGCAGTATTTT. Full variable domain (outside the CDR3, taken from reference TRBV2 and TRBJ2-3): EPEVTQTPSHQVTQMGQEVILRCVPISNHLYFYWYRQILGQKVEFLVSFYNNEISEKSEIFDDQFSVERPDGSNFTLKIRSTKLEDSAMYFCASTRDLAQYFGPGTRLTVL.

The chain is built from TRBV6-6 and TRBJ2-5, with 10 bases lining up with TRBD2. J was trimmed by 3 bases and V by 6 bases; bases with no gene match: 4. Germline values: CDR1 MNHNY, CDR2 SVGAGI (reference sequence). The CDR3 runs to 14 residues. The CDR3 DNA reads TGTGCCAGCAGCGGTCTAGCGGGGGAAGAGACCCAGTACTTC. Amino acid sequence: CASSGLAGEETQYF.

The chain combines TRBV7-6 with TRBJ2-7; D might be TRBD2 (6 bases). This CDR3 has 15 residues. V was cut by 5 bases and J by 4 bases, with 18 bases left in between. Germline CDR1 and CDR2: SGHVS and FNYEAQ. The CDR3: CASSGGGVGLYEQYF. In nucleotides, the CDR3 is TGTGCCAGCAGCGGGGGAGGCGTCGGATTGTACGAGCAGTACTTC.

There are a few counts of this clone. The rearrangement joins TRBV25-1 to TRBJ2-5, with TRBD2 as a possible D gene (5 bases). This CDR3 is 10 amino acids long. The V end lost 5 bases, the J end lost 7 bases, and 5 bases lay between the germline ends. The germline gives CDR1 MGHDK, CDR2 SYGVNS. The CDR3 coding sequence is TGTGCCAGCAGTCGGGGGACCCAGTACTTC. This encodes CASSRGTQYF.

CDR3 bases: TGTGCCAGCAGCGCCGGGGGACGAGCTTTCTTT. It codes for CASSAGGRAFF. The gene calls are TRBV6-4 and TRBJ1-1; tentatively, D is TRBD1 (5 bases). The CDR3 covers 11 residues. The V gene's germline CDR1 is MRHNA and CDR2 SNTAGT. Trimming removed 6 bases at V and 10 bases at J, with 12 bases between.

The chain has TRBV28 and TRBJ1-2; no definite D call. CDR3 length: 14 residues. Germline V gene lookup returns CDR1 MDHEN and CDR2 SYDVKM. Trimming stripped 3 bases from V and 4 bases from J, with 12 bases between. The CDR3 here is CASSFIQPTYGYTF. CDR3 bases: TGTGCCAGCAGTTTTATCCAGCCTACCTATGGCTACACCTTC.

This clone was seen more than once but under ten times. The gene calls are TRBV6-1 and TRBJ1-1, with D hard to call. V lost 4 bases and J lost 3, with 3 bases in between. The CDR3 extends over 11 amino acids. The germline CDR1 and CDR2 sequences are MNHNS and SASEGT. CDR3 region: CASSVYTEAFF. In DNA form, the CDR3 reads TGTGCCAGCAGTGTTTACACTGAAGCTTTCTTT.

CDR3 bases: TGTGCCAGCAGCTTCCTTGAGAGCGAGCAGTACTTC. This codes for CASSFLESEQYF. The V gene is TRBV5-5, the J gene TRBJ2-7; D is undetermined. V shed 2 bases and J shed 6 bases, with 9 bases lying between them. The CDR3 is 12 amino acids. Germline CDR1 is SGHKS and CDR2 is YYEKEE (reference sequence).